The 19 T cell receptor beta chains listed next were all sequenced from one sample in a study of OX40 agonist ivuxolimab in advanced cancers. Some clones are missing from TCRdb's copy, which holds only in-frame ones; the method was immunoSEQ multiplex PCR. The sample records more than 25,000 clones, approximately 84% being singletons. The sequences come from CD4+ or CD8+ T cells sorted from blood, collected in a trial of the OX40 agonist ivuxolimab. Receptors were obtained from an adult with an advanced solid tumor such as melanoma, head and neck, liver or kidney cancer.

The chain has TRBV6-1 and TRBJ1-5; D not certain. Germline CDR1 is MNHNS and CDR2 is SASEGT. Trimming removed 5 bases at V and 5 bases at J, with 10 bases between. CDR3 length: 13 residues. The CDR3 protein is CASSIYRDQPQHF. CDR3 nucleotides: TGTGCCAGCAGTATTTATCGGGATCAGCCCCAGCATTTT.

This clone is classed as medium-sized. CDR3 in DNA: TGTGCCACCAGCAGGTTATTGTGGGCTGAAGCTTTCTTT. It encodes CATSRLLWAEAFF. This chain joins TRBV15 and TRBJ1-1; D gene uncertain. The germline V and J ends were trimmed by 3 bases and 6 bases, with 11 bases remaining between them. Per germline, CDR1 LNHNV and CDR2 YYDKDF (reference sequence). This CDR3 region has 13 residues.

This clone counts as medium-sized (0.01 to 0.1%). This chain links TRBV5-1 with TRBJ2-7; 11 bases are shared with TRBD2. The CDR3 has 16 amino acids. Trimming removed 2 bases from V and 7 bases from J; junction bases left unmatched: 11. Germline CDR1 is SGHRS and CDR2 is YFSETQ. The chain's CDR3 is CASSFGPGLAVREQYF. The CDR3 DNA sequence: TGCGCCAGCAGCTTTGGTCCGGGACTAGCGGTGAGGGAGCAGTACTTC. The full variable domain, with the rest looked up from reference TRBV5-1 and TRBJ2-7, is KAGVTQTPRYLIKTRGQQVTLSCSPISGHRSVSWYQQTPGQGLQFLFEYFSETQRNKGNFPGRFSGRQFSNSRSEMNVSTLELGDSALYLCASSFGPGLAVREQYFGPGTRLTVT.

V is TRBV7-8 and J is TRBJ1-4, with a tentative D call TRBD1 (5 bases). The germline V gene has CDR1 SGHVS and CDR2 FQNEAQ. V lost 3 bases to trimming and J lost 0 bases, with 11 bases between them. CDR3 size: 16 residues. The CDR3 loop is CASSFSGRATNEKLFF. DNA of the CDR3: TGTGCCAGCAGCTTTTCAGGGAGGGCAACTAATGAAAAACTGTTTTTT.

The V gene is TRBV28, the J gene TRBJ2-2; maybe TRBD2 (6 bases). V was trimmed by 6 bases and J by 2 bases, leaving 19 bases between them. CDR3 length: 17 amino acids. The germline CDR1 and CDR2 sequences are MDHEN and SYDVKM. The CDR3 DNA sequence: TGTGCCAGCAGAGTTTTTGGGACGGGACTTAACACCGGGGAGCTGTTTTTT. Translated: CASRVFGTGLNTGELFF.

The CDR3 nucleotides are TGCAGCGTATTAGCTAACTATGGCTACACCTTC. Translation gives CSVLANYGYTF. The chain recombines TRBV29-1 with TRBJ1-2; D not certain. The CDR3 sequence is 11 residues long. Trimming removed 6 bases from V and 0 bases from J, with 5 bases in between. Germline V gives CDR1 SQVTM, CDR2 ANQGSEA.

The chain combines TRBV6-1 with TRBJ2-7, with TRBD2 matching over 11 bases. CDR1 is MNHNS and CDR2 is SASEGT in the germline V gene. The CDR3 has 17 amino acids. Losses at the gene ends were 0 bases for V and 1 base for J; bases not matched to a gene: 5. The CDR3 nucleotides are TGTGCCAGCAGTGAAGCGCCCGGACTAGCGGGTTCCTACGAGCAGTACTTC. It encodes CASSEAPGLAGSYEQYF.

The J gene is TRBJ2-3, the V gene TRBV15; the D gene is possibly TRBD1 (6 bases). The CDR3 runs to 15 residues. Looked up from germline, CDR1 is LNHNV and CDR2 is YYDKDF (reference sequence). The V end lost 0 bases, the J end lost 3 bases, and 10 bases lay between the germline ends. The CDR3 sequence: CATSRDRGITDTQYF. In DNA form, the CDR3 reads TGTGCCACCAGCAGAGACAGGGGTATAACAGATACGCAGTATTTT.

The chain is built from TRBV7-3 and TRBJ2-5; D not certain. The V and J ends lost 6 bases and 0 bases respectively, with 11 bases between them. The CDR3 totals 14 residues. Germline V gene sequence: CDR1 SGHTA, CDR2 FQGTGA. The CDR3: CASSPVGYQETQYF. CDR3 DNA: TGTGCCAGCAGTCCCGTCGGGTACCAAGAGACCCAGTACTTC.

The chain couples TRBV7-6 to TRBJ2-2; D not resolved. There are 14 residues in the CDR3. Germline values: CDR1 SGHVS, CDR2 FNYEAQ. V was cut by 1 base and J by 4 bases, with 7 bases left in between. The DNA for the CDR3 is TGTGCCAGCAGCTTAGGGGTTAGCACCGGGGAGCTGTTTTTT. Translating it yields CASSLGVSTGELFF.

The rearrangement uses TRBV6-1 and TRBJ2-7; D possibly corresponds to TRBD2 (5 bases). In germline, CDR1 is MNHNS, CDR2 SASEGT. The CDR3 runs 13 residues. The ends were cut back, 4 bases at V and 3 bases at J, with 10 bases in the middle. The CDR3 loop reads CASSVEGDYEQYF. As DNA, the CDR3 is TGTGCCAGCAGTGTCGAGGGCGACTACGAGCAGTACTTC.

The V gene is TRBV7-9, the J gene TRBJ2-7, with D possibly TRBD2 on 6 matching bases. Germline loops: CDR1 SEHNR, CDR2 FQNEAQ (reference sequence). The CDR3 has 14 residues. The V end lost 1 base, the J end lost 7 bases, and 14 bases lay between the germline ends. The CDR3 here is CASSLVSGEEEQYF. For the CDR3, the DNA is TGTGCCAGCAGCTTAGTGTCGGGGGAGGAAGAGCAGTACTTC. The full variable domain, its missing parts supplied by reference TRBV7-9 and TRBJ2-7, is DTGVSQNPRHKITKRGQNVTFRCDPISEHNRLYWYRQTLGQGPEFLTYFQNEAQLEKSRLLSDRFSAERPKGSFSTLEIQRTEQGDSAMYLCASSLVSGEEEQYFGPGTRLTVT.

CDR3 nucleotide sequence: TGTGCCAGCAGCTTCGACAGTCCTTCACCCCTCCACTTT. Encoded protein: CASSFDSPSPLHF. The chain combines TRBV9 with TRBJ1-6, with TRBD1 as a possible D gene (5 bases). Trimming removed 4 bases at V and 9 bases at J, with 11 bases between. The CDR3 runs to 13 residues. The germline CDR1 and CDR2 sequences are SGDLS and YYNGEE.

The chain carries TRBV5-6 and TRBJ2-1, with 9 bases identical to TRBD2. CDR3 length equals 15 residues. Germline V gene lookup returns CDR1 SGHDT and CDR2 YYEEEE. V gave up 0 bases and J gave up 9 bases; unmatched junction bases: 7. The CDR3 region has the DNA TGTGCCAGCAGCTTGGTAGGCGGGAGGGCCGGTGAGCAGTTCTTC. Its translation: CASSLVGGRAGEQFF.

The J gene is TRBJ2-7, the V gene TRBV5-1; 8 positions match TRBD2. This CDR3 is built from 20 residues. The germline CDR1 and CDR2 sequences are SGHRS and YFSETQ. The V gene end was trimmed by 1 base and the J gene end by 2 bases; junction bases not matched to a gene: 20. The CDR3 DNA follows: TGCGCCAGCAGCTTGACCTGGAGCGGGGGACGAACTAGAATACCCTACGAGCAGTACTTC. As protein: CASSLTWSGGRTRIPYEQYF.

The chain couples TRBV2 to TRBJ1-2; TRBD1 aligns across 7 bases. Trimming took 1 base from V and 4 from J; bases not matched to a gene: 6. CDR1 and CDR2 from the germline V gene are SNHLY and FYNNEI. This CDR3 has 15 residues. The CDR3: CASSEEAGGSYGYTF. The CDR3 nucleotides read TGTGCCAGCAGTGAAGAGGCAGGGGGGAGCTATGGCTACACCTTC.

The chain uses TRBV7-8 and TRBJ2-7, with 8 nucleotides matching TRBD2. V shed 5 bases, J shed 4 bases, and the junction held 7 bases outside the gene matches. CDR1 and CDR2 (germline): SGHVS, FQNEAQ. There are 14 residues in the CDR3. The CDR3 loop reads CASSEGTRVYEQYF. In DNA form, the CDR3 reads TGTGCCAGCAGCGAGGGGACTAGGGTATACGAGCAGTACTTC.

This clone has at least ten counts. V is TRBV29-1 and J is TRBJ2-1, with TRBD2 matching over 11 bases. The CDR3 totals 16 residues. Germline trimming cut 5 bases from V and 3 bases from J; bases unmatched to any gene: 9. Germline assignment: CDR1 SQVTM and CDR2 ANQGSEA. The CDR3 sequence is CSVRTSSGGLYNEQFF. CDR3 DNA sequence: TGCAGCGTTCGCACCTCTAGCGGGGGGCTCTACAATGAGCAGTTCTTC.

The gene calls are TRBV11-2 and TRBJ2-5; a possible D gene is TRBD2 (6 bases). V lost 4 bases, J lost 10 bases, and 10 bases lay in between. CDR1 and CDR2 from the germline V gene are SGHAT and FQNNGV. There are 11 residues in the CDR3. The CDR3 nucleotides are TGTGCCAGCAGCTCTTCGGGAGTCCAGTACTTC. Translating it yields CASSSSGVQYF.